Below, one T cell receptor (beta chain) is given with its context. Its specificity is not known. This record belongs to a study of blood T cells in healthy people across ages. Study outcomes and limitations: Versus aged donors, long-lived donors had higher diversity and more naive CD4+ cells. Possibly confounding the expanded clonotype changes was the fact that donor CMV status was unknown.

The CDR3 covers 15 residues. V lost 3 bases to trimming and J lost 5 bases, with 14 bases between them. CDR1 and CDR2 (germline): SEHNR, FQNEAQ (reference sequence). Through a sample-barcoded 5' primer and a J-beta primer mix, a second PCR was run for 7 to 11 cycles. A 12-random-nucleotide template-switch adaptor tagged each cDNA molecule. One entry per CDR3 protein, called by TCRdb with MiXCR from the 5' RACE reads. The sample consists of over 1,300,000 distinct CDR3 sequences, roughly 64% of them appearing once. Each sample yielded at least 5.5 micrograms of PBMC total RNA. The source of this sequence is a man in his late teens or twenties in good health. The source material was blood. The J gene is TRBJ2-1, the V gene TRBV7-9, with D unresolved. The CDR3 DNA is TGTGCCAGCAGCTTTGTAGTAGAAGCCCACAATGAGCAGTTCTTC. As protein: CASSFVVEAHNEQFF.